Following are 21 T cell receptor beta chains from one sample sequenced in a study of blood T cell repertoires in COVID-19. Sequenced by immunoSEQ multiplex PCR; TCRdb stores in-frame clones only, minus some. This sample has about 220,000 clones, with roughly 85% found just once. The sequenced material came from peripheral blood. The receptors shown here come from an elderly woman with acute or convalescent COVID-19.

The chain couples TRBV5-1 to TRBJ2-5, with 7 positions matching TRBD1. V was clipped by 3 bases and J by 5 bases; unmatched bases: 4. This CDR3 has 13 amino acids. CDR1 and CDR2 from the germline V gene are SGHRS and YFSETQ. CDR3 loop: CASSSQGTETQYF. CDR3 DNA sequence: TGCGCCAGCAGCTCACAGGGGACGGAGACCCAGTACTTC.

V usage is TRBV5-1 and J usage is TRBJ1-6; TRBD1 matches 10 bases. The CDR3 covers 16 residues. Germline assignment: CDR1 SGHRS and CDR2 YFSETQ. V lost 4 bases and J lost 9; bases outside the gene matches: 10. The CDR3 sequence: CASSTGQGSLFSPLHF. The DNA for the CDR3 is TGCGCCAGCAGCACGGGACAGGGGTCCCTATTTTCACCCCTCCACTTT.

This clone was recorded once. This chain joins TRBV19 and TRBJ2-7, with a tentative D call TRBD2 (5 bases). The CDR3 length is 13 residues. V was pared by 5 bases and J by 0 bases, with 8 bases between. Germline V gene sequence: CDR1 LNHDA, CDR2 SQIVND (reference sequence). The CDR3 DNA sequence: TGTGCCAGTAGTGAGGAGGACTCCTACGAGCAGTACTTC. Translation gives CASSEEDSYEQYF. Together with reference TRBV19 and TRBJ2-7, the CDR3 gives the full variable domain: DGGITQSPKYLFRKEGQNVTLSCEQNLNHDAMYWYRQDPGQGLRLIYYSQIVNDFQKGDIAEGYSVSREKKESFPLTVTSAQKNPTAFYLCASSEEDSYEQYFGPGTRLTVT.

The chain employs TRBV5-1 and TRBJ1-2, with no clear D. From germline, CDR1 is SGHRS and CDR2 YFSETQ. The CDR3 is made up of 16 amino acids. Deletions cut 6 bases from V and 2 bases from J, with 20 bases between. CDR3 DNA: TGCGCCAGCACCGAATCTCCGCGCAGGCAGAACTATGGCTACACCTTC. Residues: CASTESPRRQNYGYTF.

The chain has TRBV2 and TRBJ2-3; D gene uncertain. The V and J ends lost 6 bases and 1 base respectively, with 8 bases between them. The CDR3 spans 13 residues. The germline gives CDR1 SNHLY, CDR2 FYNNEI. The CDR3 is CASSPRGTDTQYF. The CDR3 coding sequence is TGTGCCAGCAGCCCCCGGGGCACAGATACGCAGTATTTT.

The chain recombines TRBV7-2 with TRBJ1-6, with a possible D match to TRBD1 (5 bases). Trimming removed 7 bases from V and 8 bases from J, with 15 bases in between. CDR1 and CDR2 from the germline V gene are SGHTA and FQGNSA. The CDR3 length is 14 residues. This CDR3 reads CASTYLGRYSPLHF. In DNA form, the CDR3 reads TGTGCCAGCACCTACTTGGGGCGTTATTCACCCCTCCACTTT.

This sequence joins TRBV5-1 and TRBJ1-3; a possible D gene is TRBD1 (5 bases). The germline CDR1 and CDR2 sequences are SGHRS and YFSETQ. Deletions cut 4 bases from V and 9 bases from J, with 20 bases between. The CDR3 spans 15 residues. The CDR3 sequence is CASSNWGGSTATIYF. Written as DNA, the CDR3 is TGCGCCAGCAGCAATTGGGGCGGTTCCACCGCCACCATATATTTT. Supplemented by reference TRBV5-1 and TRBJ1-3, the full variable domain reads KAGVTQTPRYLIKTRGQQVTLSCSPISGHRSVSWYQQTPGQGLQFLFEYFSETQRNKGNFPGRFSGRQFSNSRSEMNVSTLELGDSALYLCASSNWGGSTATIYFGEGSWLTVV.

J is TRBJ2-7 and V is TRBV6-5; 10 nucleotides match TRBD1. The CDR3 extends over 14 amino acids. The germline gives CDR1 MNHEY, CDR2 SVGAGI. The junction had 5 bases not matched to a gene; V was cut back by 5 bases and J by 4 bases. The CDR3 is CASSPPGQGYEQYF. The CDR3 DNA follows: TGTGCCAGCAGTCCCCCGGGACAGGGGTACGAGCAGTACTTC.

J is TRBJ2-1 and V is TRBV7-9; 7 nucleotides match TRBD2. The CDR3 length is 14 residues. Germline V gene lookup returns CDR1 SEHNR and CDR2 FQNEAQ (reference sequence). The V gene end was trimmed by 4 bases and the J gene end by 6 bases; junction bases not matched to a gene: 6. This CDR3 is CASSWDYSFNEQFF. In DNA, the CDR3 is TGTGCCAGCAGCTGGGACTATTCGTTCAATGAGCAGTTCTTC. Using reference TRBV7-9 and TRBJ2-1 for the parts outside the CDR3, the full variable domain is DTGVSQNPRHKITKRGQNVTFRCDPISEHNRLYWYRQTLGQGPEFLTYFQNEAQLEKSRLLSDRFSAERPKGSFSTLEIQRTEQGDSAMYLCASSWDYSFNEQFFGPGTRLTVL.

CDR3 protein: CASSLQTGREQFF. The CDR3 DNA follows: TGTGCCAGCAGCTTACAGACAGGGAGGGAGCAGTTCTTC. V usage is TRBV5-4 and J usage is TRBJ2-1; D possibly corresponds to TRBD1 (7 bases). V was clipped by 2 bases and J by 10 bases, with 13 bases between them. The CDR3 runs to 13 residues. The germline V gene has CDR1 SGHNT and CDR2 YYREEE (reference sequence).

V is TRBV6-5 and J is TRBJ1-1; 8 bases map to TRBD1. Germline values: CDR1 MNHEY, CDR2 SVGAGI. Unmatched junction bases numbered 5, after V lost 4 bases and J lost 10 bases. CDR3 size: 12 residues. The CDR3: CASSSTRGPAFF. The CDR3 DNA is TGTGCCAGCAGTTCTACCAGGGGGCCAGCTTTCTTT.

This chain connects TRBV3-1 (or the pseudogene TRBV3-2) to TRBJ2-2; possible D gene TRBD2, 6 bases. With 0 bases removed from V and 4 bases from J, the gap between germline ends came to 9 bases. Germline assignment: CDR1 LGHDT and CDR2 YNNKEL (reference sequence). There are 15 residues in the CDR3. The CDR3 bases are TGTGCCAGCAGCCAAGATATGGGGGGCACCGGGGAGCTGTTTTTT. Its translation is CASSQDMGGTGELFF.

CDR3 in amino acids: CATSRAATNEKLFF. The CDR3 DNA is TGTGCCACCAGCAGAGCTGCAACTAATGAAAAACTGTTTTTT. The chain links TRBV15 to TRBJ1-4, with D unresolved. V was pared by 1 base and J by 0 bases, with 3 bases between. The germline V gene encodes CDR1 LNHNV and CDR2 YYDKDF (reference sequence). CDR3 length: 14 amino acids. Complete variable domain (other parts from reference TRBV15 and TRBJ1-4): DAMVIQNPRYQVTQFGKPVTLSCSQTLNHNVMYWYQQKSSQAPKLLFHYYDKDFNNEADTPDNFQSRRPNTSFCFLDIRSPGLGDTAMYLCATSRAATNEKLFFGSGTQLSVL.

This clone was seen more than once but under ten times. The chain joins TRBV3-1 (or the pseudogene TRBV3-2) to TRBJ2-1, with TRBD2 identical over 8 bases. CDR1 is LGHDT and CDR2 is YNNKEL in the germline V gene (reference sequence). The V segment lost 0 bases and the J segment 4 bases; nucleotides outside the gene matches: 5. The CDR3 covers 16 residues. CDR3 nucleotide sequence: TGTGCCAGCAGCCAAGAATCTACTAGCGGATACAATGAGCAGTTCTTC. This encodes CASSQESTSGYNEQFF.

On this clone itself: Within the sample, other DNA sequences also encode this same CDR3. This chain uses TRBV10-3 with TRBJ1-5, with D hard to call. The CDR3 covers 14 residues. Germline CDR1 and CDR2: ENHRY and SYGVKD. V lost 0 bases to trimming and J lost 4 bases, with 7 bases between them. The CDR3 protein is CAISESRENQPQHF. The DNA of the CDR3 is TGTGCCATCAGTGAGTCGCGGGAGAATCAGCCCCAGCATTTT.

V is TRBV7-2 and J is TRBJ2-3, with unresolved D. The CDR3 length is 13 residues. Germline V gene lookup returns CDR1 SGHTA and CDR2 FQGNSA. Trimming removed 5 bases at V and 0 bases at J, with 6 bases between. In DNA form, the CDR3 reads TGTGCCAGCAGCCTGGCTAGCACAGATACGCAGTATTTT. Protein: CASSLASTDTQYF.

The rearrangement joins TRBV24-1 to TRBJ2-3; 8 bases line up with TRBD1. Germline trimming cut 3 bases from V and 7 bases from J; bases unmatched to any gene: 11. The CDR3 runs to 16 residues. Germline values: CDR1 KGHDR, CDR2 SFDVKD. The chain's CDR3 is CATSDAKAGTGHTQYF. CDR3 nucleotides: TGTGCCACCAGTGATGCGAAAGCCGGGACAGGACATACGCAGTATTTT.

J is TRBJ2-3 and V is TRBV2; 8 bases are shared with TRBD2. There are 15 residues in the CDR3. Germline loops: CDR1 SNHLY, CDR2 FYNNEI. V lost 4 bases, J lost 2 bases, and 5 bases stayed unmatched. The DNA for the CDR3 is TGTGCCAGCAGTGCCCGGACTAGCTTCACAGATACGCAGTATTTT. Amino acid sequence: CASSARTSFTDTQYF.

The V and J genes are TRBV3-1 (or the pseudogene TRBV3-2) and TRBJ2-5; D is perhaps TRBD2 (5 bases). Per the germline V gene, CDR1 is LGHDT and CDR2 is YNNKEL (reference sequence). The V end was cut by 0 bases, the J end by 3 bases, with 11 bases between. This CDR3 is built from 15 residues. The CDR3 DNA sequence: TGTGCCAGCAGCCAAGAAGGGCTAGCTGAAGAGACCCAGTACTTC. Its translation: CASSQEGLAEETQYF.

Details on this clone: At the DNA level, this CDR3 is encoded by other sequences in the same sample as well. V usage is TRBV3-1 (or the pseudogene TRBV3-2) and J usage is TRBJ2-2; D perhaps matches TRBD1 (5 bases). V lost 1 base and J lost 3, with 6 bases in between. CDR1 is LGHDT, CDR2 YNNKEL, per germline (reference sequence). The CDR3 sequence is 14 residues long. The CDR3 DNA reads TGTGCCAGCAGCCAAGCAGGGTACACCGGGGAGCTGTTTTTT. This encodes CASSQAGYTGELFF.

V is TRBV5-1 and J is TRBJ1-6; D is perhaps TRBD1 (6 bases). V lost 1 base, J lost 6 bases, and 11 bases lay in between. Germline V gene lookup returns CDR1 SGHRS and CDR2 YFSETQ. The CDR3 runs to 15 residues. Written as DNA, the CDR3 is TGCGCCAGCAGCTTGACAGGGTATCTTAATTCACCCCTCCACTTT. Translated, it gives CASSLTGYLNSPLHF.